This TCR beta chain was sequenced during a study of blood T cell repertoires in COVID-19. Study-wide context: Some COVID-19 samples were acute and others convalescent; all came from the United States, Italy and Spain. From T cells, B-cell-depleted T cells, or PBMCs came the material, which was cDNA or gDNA.

In the original workflow: Scientists estimated how many nucleated cells there were by amplifying reference gene primers. Profiled with immunoSEQ multiplex PCR; TCRdb holds only in-frame clones, not every one. For V, J and clone size, that table is used; D and trimming come from the DNA. The sample consists of 87,000 or so clones, less than 95% of them appearing once. The CDR3 extends over 17 amino acids. Germline-derived CDR1 and CDR2 are SEHNR and FQNEAQ (reference sequence). V was trimmed by 1 base and J by 5 bases, leaving 18 bases between them. During active infection, Seattle patients enrolled and were then monitored through disease.

The TCR originated in a young man with COVID-19, enrolled during active disease. Material: peripheral blood. The rearrangement links TRBV7-9 to TRBJ1-5; the D gene is possibly TRBD1 (5 bases). The CDR3 DNA reads as TGTGCCAGCAGCTTAGGAGCCCGAAGGGGATTGCATCAGCCCCAGCATTTT. The encoded protein is CASSLGARRGLHQPQHF.